These T cell receptor beta chains were read from a single sample in a study of blood T cell repertoires in COVID-19. Sequencing used immunoSEQ multiplex PCR; TCRdb keeps in-frame clones, though not all of them. The table includes a few hundred thousand clones, around 84% detected once. The sequenced sample was PBMCs or T cells enriched from blood (not recorded which). The origin of the receptors is a woman between 50 and 59 years old who had been exposed to COVID-19. Each CDR3 is given with its conserved first and last residue. A D gene is named only where the DNA matches it firmly. Expanded clones get a size class; other rows say once, few or many, or leave the size out.

j_gene	d_gene	abundance	v_gene	CDR3nt	CDR3aa
TRBJ2-6	TRBD1	.	TRBV27	TGTGCCAGCAGTTCACCTACAACAATACAGGGGCACTCCTTCTCTGGGGCCAACGTCCTGACTTTC	CASSSPTTIQGHSFSGANVLTF
TRBJ1-3	TRBD1	.	TRBV5-1	TGCGCCAGCAGCCCCTCGGGACAGAGAGGAAACACCATATATTTT	CASSPSGQRGNTIYF
TRBJ1-6	.	.	TRBV6-4	TGTGCCAGGGGGGGGTCACCCCTCCACTTT	CARGGSPLHF
TRBJ2-7	.	.	TRBV11-3	TGTGCCAGCAGCCCAACGGGAACCTACGAGCAGTACTTC	CASSPTGTYEQYF
TRBJ2-5	.	once	TRBV7-2	TGTGCCAGCAGACTAGATCCGATGGCAGAGACCCAGTACTTC	CASRLDPMAETQYF
TRBJ2-5	.	.	TRBV11-2	TGTGCCAGCAGACTGAACAGAGGGGGTAAAGAGACCCAGTACTTC	CASRLNRGGKETQYF
TRBJ1-5	.	.	TRBV6-6	TGTGCCAGCAGTTACACTGGACAGTTGGCAATGCAGCCCCAGCATTTT	CASSYTGQLAMQPQHF
TRBJ1-1	.	.	TRBV9	TGTGCCAGCAGCGTAGTTCCCTTGAACACTGAAGCTTTCTTT	CASSVVPLNTEAFF
TRBJ1-5	.	once	TRBV7-4	TGTGCCAGCAGCCCGGCCAGAGGCACCTGGGAGCCCCAGCATTTT	CASSPARGTWEPQHF
TRBJ1-1	.	.	TRBV28	TGTGCCAGCAGGCGGAGGGCGGAGGGAACTGAAGCTTTCTTT	CASRRRAEGTEAFF
TRBJ1-3	.	.	TRBV5-1	TGCGCCAGCAGCTTGGATCGGGGGGGAAACACCATATATTTT	CASSLDRGGNTIYF
TRBJ1-2	.	.	TRBV3-1/TRBV3-2	TGTGCCAGCAGCCAAGATCCGAGCAGGAACTATGGCTACACCTTC	CASSQDPSRNYGYTF
TRBJ1-6	TRBD1	once	TRBV27	TGTGCCAGCAGTTTTGGACAGGCGGGAATTTCACCCCTCCACTTT	CASSFGQAGISPLHF
TRBJ1-3	TRBD1	once	TRBV5-4	TGTGCCAGCAGCCAGACAGGGGACTCTGGAAACACCATATATTTT	CASSQTGDSGNTIYF
TRBJ1-1	.	once	TRBV4-1	TGCGCCAGCAGCCAGGAGTGGCCGGCAGGGTCAATCACTGAAGCTTTCTTT	CASSQEWPAGSITEAFF
TRBJ1-2	TRBD1	.	TRBV7-2	TGTGCCAGCAGCTTAATCGGGACAGGGAATTTCGGCTACACCTTC	CASSLIGTGNFGYTF
TRBJ2-1	TRBD2	once	TRBV11-2	TGTGCCAGCAGCTTACCCCTAGCGGGGGGGTTGAATGAGCAGTTCTTC	CASSLPLAGGLNEQFF
TRBJ2-1	.	once	TRBV5-8	TGTGCCAGCAGCTTGGGGTGGGTGCGCGGGACTTACAATGAGCAGTTCTTC	CASSLGWVRGTYNEQFF
TRBJ2-4	TRBD2	.	TRBV9	TGTGCCAGCAGCGTTCGGGACTATTCGGACATTCAGTACTTC	CASSVRDYSDIQYF
TRBJ1-3	.	.	TRBV6-1	TGTGCCAGCAGTGAAGTTGTAACAGGAGCGGGCACCATATATTTT	CASSEVVTGAGTIYF
TRBJ2-7	.	.	TRBV28	TGTGCCAGCAGTTTCAGCGGACGACCCAACGAGCAGTACTTC	CASSFSGRPNEQYF
TRBJ1-1	.	.	TRBV29-1	TGCAGCGTGTCGAGCGTGAACACTGAAGCTTTCTTT	CSVSSVNTEAFF
TRBJ1-2	.	.	TRBV21-1	TGTGCCAGCAGTGGGAGGGAGGGGAGTGACTATGGCTACACCTTC	CASSGREGSDYGYTF
TRBJ1-1	.	.	TRBV3-1/TRBV3-2	TGTGCCAGCAGCCTCTTTAGAGAGAAAGCTTTCTTT	CASSLFREKAFF
TRBJ1-2	TRBD1	.	TRBV28	TGTGCCAGCCAACCGGGACAGGGGAGCGGCACCTTC	CASQPGQGSGTF
TRBJ1-2	TRBD1	.	TRBV28	TGTGCCAGCAGGGACAGGTATAGCTACACCTTC	CASRDRYSYTF
TRBJ2-1	.	.	TRBV2	TGTGCCAGCAGTCCCACTAACAATGAGCAGTTCTTC	CASSPTNNEQFF
TRBJ1-3	TRBD1	many	TRBV29-1	TGCAGCGTCGTACAGGGGGCATCTGGAAACACCATATATTTT	CSVVQGASGNTIYF
TRBJ2-1	.	.	TRBV3-1/TRBV3-2	TGTGCCAGCAGCCCTGATGGACTCTCCTACAATGAGCAGTTCTTC	CASSPDGLSYNEQFF
TRBJ1-2	.	.	TRBV7-9	TGTGCCAGCAGCCACCTGCTGATCACCAAAGCGGACTATGGCTACACCTTC	CASSHLLITKADYGYTF
TRBJ1-1	.	.	TRBV6-5	TGTGCCAGCAGTTACCTCGGGGGGGGCACTGAAGCTTTCTTT	CASSYLGGGTEAFF
TRBJ2-2	.	.	TRBV27	TGTGCCAGCAGCCCCCCCTCAGCGAACACCGGGGAGCTGTTTTTT	CASSPPSANTGELFF
TRBJ1-5	.	.	TRBV2	TGTGCCAGCAGTCGATTACCCGCCGGAGGGCAGGGTGCCCAGCCCCAGCATTTT	CASSRLPAGGQGAQPQHF
TRBJ2-1	TRBD2	.	TRBV4-3	TGCGCCAGCAGCCAAGAGTTAGCGGGGGGGACATATTACAATGAGCAGTTCTTC	CASSQELAGGTYYNEQFF
TRBJ2-7	.	once	TRBV9	TGTGCCAGCAGCGTAGCTCCCGTATCCTACGAGCAGTACTTC	CASSVAPVSYEQYF
TRBJ2-7	.	.	TRBV30	TGTGCCTGGGGGGGGGACACGAGGGATCGGCAGTACTTC	CAWGGDTRDRQYF
TRBJ2-7	TRBD1	.	TRBV7-9	TGTGCCAGCAGCTTAGCCTCCGGGACAGGGGCCGAGCAGTACTTC	CASSLASGTGAEQYF